This TCR beta chain appears in the sequencing data of a study of blood T cell repertoires in COVID-19. TCRdb's copy holds only in-frame clones and misses some; the assay was immunoSEQ multiplex PCR. The sample lists about 380,000 clones, 87% occurring once. Living in 24 US areas, the participants were between roughly 18 and 89 years of age. Cohort assignment relied on participant-reported clinical history. V gave up 2 bases and J gave up 8 bases, with 13 bases separating them. The CDR3 contains 14 residues. Per germline, CDR1 GTSNPN and CDR2 SVGIG (reference sequence). Sequenced: PBMCs or T cells enriched from blood (not recorded which). The V gene is TRBV30, the J gene TRBJ1-6, with D possibly TRBD1 on 6 matching bases. This sequence originates from a man aged 25 to 40 who had recovered from COVID-19. CDR3 protein: CAWSLGQPDSPLHF. For the CDR3, the DNA is TGTGCCTGGAGTTTAGGACAGCCCGATTCACCCCTCCACTTT. The full variable domain, with the rest looked up from reference TRBV30 and TRBJ1-6, is SQTIHQWPATLVQPVGSPLSLECTVEGTSNPNLYWYRQAAGRGLQLLFYSVGIGQISSEVPQNLSASRPQDRQFILSSKKLLLSDSGFYLCAWSLGQPDSPLHFGNGTRLTVT.